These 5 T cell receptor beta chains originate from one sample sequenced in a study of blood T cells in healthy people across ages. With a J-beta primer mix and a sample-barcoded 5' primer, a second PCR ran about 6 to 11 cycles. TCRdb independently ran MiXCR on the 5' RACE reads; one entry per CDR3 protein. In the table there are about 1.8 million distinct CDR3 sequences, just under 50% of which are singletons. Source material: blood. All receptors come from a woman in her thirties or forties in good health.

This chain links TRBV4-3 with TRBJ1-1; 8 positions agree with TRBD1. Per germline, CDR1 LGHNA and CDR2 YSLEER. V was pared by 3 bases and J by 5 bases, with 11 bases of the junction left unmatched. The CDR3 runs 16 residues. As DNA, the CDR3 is TGCGCCAGCAGCCAGCCAGGACAGGGCCGTGGGACTGAAGCTTTCTTT. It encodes CASSQPGQGRGTEAFF.

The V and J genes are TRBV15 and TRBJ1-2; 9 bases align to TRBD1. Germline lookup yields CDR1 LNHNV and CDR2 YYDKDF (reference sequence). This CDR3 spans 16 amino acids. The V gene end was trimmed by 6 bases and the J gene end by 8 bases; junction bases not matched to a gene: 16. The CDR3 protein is CATRRSRTGALWGYTF. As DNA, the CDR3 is TGTGCCACCAGGAGAAGTCGGACAGGGGCTCTCTGGGGCTACACCTTC.

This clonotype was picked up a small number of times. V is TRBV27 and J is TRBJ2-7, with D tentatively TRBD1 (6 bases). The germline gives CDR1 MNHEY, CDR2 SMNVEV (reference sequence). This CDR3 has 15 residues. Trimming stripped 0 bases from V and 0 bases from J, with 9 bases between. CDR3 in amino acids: CASSLSLGASYEQYF. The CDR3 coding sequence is TGTGCCAGCAGTTTATCCTTGGGGGCCTCCTACGAGCAGTACTTC.

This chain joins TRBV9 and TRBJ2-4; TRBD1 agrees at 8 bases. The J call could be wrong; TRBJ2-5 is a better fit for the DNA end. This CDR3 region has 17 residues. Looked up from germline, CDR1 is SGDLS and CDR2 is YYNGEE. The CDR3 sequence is CASSVLAGGFNPETQYF. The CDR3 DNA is TGTGCCAGCAGCGTACTAGCAGGGGGCTTTAACCCCGAGACCCAGTACTTC.

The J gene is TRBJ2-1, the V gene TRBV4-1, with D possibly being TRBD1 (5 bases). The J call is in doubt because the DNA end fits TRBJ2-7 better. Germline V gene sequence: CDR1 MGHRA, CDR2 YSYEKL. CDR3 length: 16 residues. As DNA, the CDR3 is TGCGCCAGCAGCCACCCCGAGGACACAGTGTACAATGAGCAGTACTTC. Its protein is CASSHPEDTVYNEQYF.